This T cell receptor (beta chain) was observed in a study of radiation and T cells in renal cell carcinoma. Study-wide points: Baseline intratumoral clonotype presence is unknown without pretreatment biopsies. Top tumor clonotypes rose in blood 2 weeks post-radiation, then contracted.

The protocol was immunoSEQ multiplex PCR, while the TCRdb copy is restricted to in-frame clones and leaves out a portion. The sample has about 77,000 clones; approximately 87% are singletons. About this clone itself: Its antigen is currently unknown.

V lost 10 bases, J lost 1 base, and 8 bases stayed unmatched. CDR3 length: 14 residues. The germline CDR1 and CDR2 sequences are SNHLY and FYNNEI. Time point described: blood 4 weeks post-SBRT, at nephrectomy. The treatment: 15 Gy SBRT to primary tumor, nephrectomy 4 weeks later. Nephrectomy followed 15 Gy stereotactic body radiation by 4 weeks. Blood was sampled at baseline, 2 weeks and 4 weeks after SBRT. The gene calls are TRBV2 and TRBJ2-7, with 9 bases identical to TRBD1. The receptor comes from a woman between 55 and 75 years old with renal cell carcinoma. The material sequenced was blood, taken from a patient whose treatment included radiotherapy and nephrectomy. For the CDR3, the DNA is TGTGCCACCTCAGACAGGGGGGGATCCTACGAGCAGTACTTC. Its protein product is CATSDRGGSYEQYF.